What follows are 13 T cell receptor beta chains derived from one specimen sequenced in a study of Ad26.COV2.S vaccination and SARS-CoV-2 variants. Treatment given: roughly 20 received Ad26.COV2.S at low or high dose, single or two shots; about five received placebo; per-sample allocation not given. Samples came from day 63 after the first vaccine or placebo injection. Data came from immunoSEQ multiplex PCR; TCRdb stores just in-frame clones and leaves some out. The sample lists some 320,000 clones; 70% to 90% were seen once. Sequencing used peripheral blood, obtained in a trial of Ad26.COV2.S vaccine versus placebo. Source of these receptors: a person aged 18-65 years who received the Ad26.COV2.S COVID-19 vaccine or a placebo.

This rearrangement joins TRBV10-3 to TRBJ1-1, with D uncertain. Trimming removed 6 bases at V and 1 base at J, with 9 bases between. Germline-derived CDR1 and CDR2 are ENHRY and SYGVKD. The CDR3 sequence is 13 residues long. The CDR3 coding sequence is TGTGCCATCAGCGGCAGACGGAACACTGAAGCTTTCTTT. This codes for CAISGRRNTEAFF.

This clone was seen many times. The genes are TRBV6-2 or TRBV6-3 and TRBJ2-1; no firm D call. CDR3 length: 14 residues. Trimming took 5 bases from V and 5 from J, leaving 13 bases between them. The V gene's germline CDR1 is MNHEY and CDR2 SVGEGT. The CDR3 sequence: CASSDSQPHNEQFF. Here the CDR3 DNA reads TGTGCCAGCAGTGATTCCCAGCCGCACAATGAGCAGTTCTTC.

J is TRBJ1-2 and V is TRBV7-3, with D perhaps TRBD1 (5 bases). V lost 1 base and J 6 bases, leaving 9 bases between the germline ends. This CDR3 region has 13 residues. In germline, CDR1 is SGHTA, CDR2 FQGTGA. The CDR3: CASSLSGGDGYTF. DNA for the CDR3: TGTGCCAGCAGCTTAAGTGGAGGGGATGGCTACACCTTC.

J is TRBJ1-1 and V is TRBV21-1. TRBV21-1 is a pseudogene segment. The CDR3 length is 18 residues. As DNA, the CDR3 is TGTGCCTGCCGCACGGGGGGGGTATTGGGGTTGGTGAACACTGAAGCTTTCTTT. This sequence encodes CACRTGGVLGLVNTEAFF.

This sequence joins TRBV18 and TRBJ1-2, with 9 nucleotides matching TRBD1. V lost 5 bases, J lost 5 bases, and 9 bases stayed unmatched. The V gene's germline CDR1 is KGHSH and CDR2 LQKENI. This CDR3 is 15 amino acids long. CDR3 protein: CASSTIQGARYGYTF. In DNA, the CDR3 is TGTGCCAGCTCAACTATACAGGGGGCGAGATATGGCTACACCTTC.

CDR3 bases: TGTGCCAGCAGTAACCCGGACAGGGTCGGAGAGACCCAGTACTTC. Translated: CASSNPDRVGETQYF. The rearrangement joins TRBV27 to TRBJ2-5; 8 nucleotides align to TRBD1. The trim removed 5 bases at V and 4 bases at J, leaving 9 bases unmatched. The CDR3 covers 15 residues. Germline-derived CDR1 and CDR2 are MNHEY and SMNVEV (reference sequence).

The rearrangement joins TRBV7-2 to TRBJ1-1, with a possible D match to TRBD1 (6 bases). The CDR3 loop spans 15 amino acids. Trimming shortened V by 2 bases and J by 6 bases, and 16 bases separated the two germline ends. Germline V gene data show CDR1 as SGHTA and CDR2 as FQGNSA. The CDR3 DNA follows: TGTGCCAGCAGCTTAAGGTTTCAGGGGTTGGCTGAAGCTTTCTTT. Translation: CASSLRFQGLAEAFF.

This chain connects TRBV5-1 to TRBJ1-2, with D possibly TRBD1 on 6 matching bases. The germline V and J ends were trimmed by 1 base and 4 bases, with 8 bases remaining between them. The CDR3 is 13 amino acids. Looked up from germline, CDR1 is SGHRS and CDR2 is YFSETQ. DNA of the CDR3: TGCGCCAGCAGCTTGAACAGGGTCTATGGCTACACCTTC. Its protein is CASSLNRVYGYTF.

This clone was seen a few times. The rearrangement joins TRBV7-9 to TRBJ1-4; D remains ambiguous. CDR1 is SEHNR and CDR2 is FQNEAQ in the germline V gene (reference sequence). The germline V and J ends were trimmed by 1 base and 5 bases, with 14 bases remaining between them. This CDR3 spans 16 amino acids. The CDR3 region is CASSLGPSGFNEKLFF. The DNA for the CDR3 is TGTGCCAGCAGCTTAGGGCCGTCGGGATTCAATGAAAAACTGTTTTTT. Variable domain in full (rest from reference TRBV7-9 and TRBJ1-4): DTGVSQNPRHKITKRGQNVTFRCDPISEHNRLYWYRQTLGQGPEFLTYFQNEAQLEKSRLLSDRFSAERPKGSFSTLEIQRTEQGDSAMYLCASSLGPSGFNEKLFFGSGTQLSVL.

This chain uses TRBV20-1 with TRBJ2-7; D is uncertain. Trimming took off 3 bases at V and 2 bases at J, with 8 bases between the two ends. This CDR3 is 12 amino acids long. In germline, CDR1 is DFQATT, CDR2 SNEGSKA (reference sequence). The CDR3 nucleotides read TGCAGTGCTAGTGAGGAAACCTACGAGCAGTACTTC. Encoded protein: CSASEETYEQYF.

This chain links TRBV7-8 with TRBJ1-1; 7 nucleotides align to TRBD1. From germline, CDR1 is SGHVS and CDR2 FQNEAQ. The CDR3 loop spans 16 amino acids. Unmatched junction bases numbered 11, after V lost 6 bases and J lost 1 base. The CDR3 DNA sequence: TGTGCCAGCAGTCCGACAGGGTCGGTGGGGAACACTGAAGCTTTCTTT. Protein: CASSPTGSVGNTEAFF.

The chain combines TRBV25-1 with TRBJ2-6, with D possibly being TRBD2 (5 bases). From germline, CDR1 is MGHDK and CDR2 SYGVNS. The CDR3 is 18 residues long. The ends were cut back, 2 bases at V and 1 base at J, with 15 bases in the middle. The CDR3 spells CASSEGLPTASGANVLTF. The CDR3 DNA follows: TGTGCCAGCAGTGAAGGACTCCCAACGGCTTCTGGGGCCAACGTCCTGACTTTC.

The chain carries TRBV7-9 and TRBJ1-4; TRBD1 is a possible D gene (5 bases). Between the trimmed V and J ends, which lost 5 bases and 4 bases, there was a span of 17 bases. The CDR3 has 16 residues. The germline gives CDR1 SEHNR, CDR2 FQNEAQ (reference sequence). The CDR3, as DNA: TGTGCCAGCAGCCCCCATCCAGGGTTGGGTAATGAAAAACTGTTTTTT. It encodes CASSPHPGLGNEKLFF.